These T cell receptor beta chains were read from a single sample in a study of T cells after yellow fever vaccination. TCRdb independently ran MiXCR on the 5' RACE reads; one entry per CDR3 protein. The sample records hundreds of thousands of distinct CDR3 sequences, 21% being singletons. The sample consisted of PBMCs, taken roughly 20 days after the first yellow fever vaccination. The receptors stem from a man between 18 and 29 years old who received the YFV17D yellow fever vaccine. Each CDR3 is given with its conserved first and last residue. The D gene is left open where the match is weak. The size of a clone is reported for some rows only, either as once, few or many, or as a class for expanded clones.

D: TRBD2; J: TRBJ2-2; length: 16; V: TRBV3-1; size: few; DNA: TGTGCCAGCAGCCGGTTGGCGGGGGGGCCGGTCGGGGAGCTGTTTTTT; CDR3: CASSRLAGGPVGELFF
D: TRBD1; J: TRBJ2-7; length: 14; V: TRBV27; size: few; DNA: TGTGCCAGCAGAACGACAGGGGTGGGCTACGAGCAGTACTTC; CDR3: CASRTTGVGYEQYF
D: TRBD1; J: TRBJ2-7; length: 15; V: TRBV6-2/TRBV6-3; size: .; DNA: TGTGCCAGCAGCCACCGGGACAGGGGGCGAGGCGAGCAGTACTTC; CDR3: CASSHRDRGRGEQYF
D: .; J: TRBJ2-7; length: 17; V: TRBV6-2/TRBV6-3; size: few; DNA: TGTGCCAGCGGGAGTTTGTTGGCTCAGTCGAGCTCCTACGAGCAGTACTTC; CDR3: CASGSLLAQSSSYEQYF
D: .; J: TRBJ2-5; length: 13; V: TRBV10-3; size: .; DNA: TGTGCCATCAGTGAGTCGCCTCGATTGCCCCAGTACTTC; CDR3: CAISESPRLPQYF
D: TRBD2; J: TRBJ2-1; length: 13; V: TRBV10-3; size: .; DNA: TGTGCCATCCGACACCTTGGGGGGGATGAGCAGTTCTTC; CDR3: CAIRHLGGDEQFF
D: .; J: TRBJ2-5; length: 13; V: TRBV14; size: many; DNA: TGTGCCAGCAGCCAAGACTGGCAAGAGACCCAGTACTTC; CDR3: CASSQDWQETQYF
D: TRBD1; J: TRBJ1-5; length: 11; V: TRBV20-1; size: few; DNA: TGCAGTGCTACAGGGGGTCAGCCCCAGCATTTT; CDR3: CSATGGQPQHF
D: TRBD1; J: TRBJ2-2; length: 15; V: TRBV12-3/TRBV12-4; size: once; DNA: TGTGCCAGCACGAGACAGGGGGCAATGACCGGGGAGCTGTTTTTT; CDR3: CASTRQGAMTGELFF
D: .; J: TRBJ2-2; length: 15; V: TRBV7-2; size: .; DNA: TGTGCCAGCAGCCCCCAACGGCCAAGGGCCGGGGAGCTGTTTTTT; CDR3: CASSPQRPRAGELFF
D: .; J: TRBJ1-5; length: 16; V: TRBV21-1; size: .; DNA: TGTGCCAGCAGCAAAGGGAACGAGGGTAGCAATCAGCCCCAGCATTTT; CDR3: CASSKGNEGSNQPQHF
D: .; J: TRBJ2-4; length: 16; V: TRBV7-2; size: .; DNA: TGTGCCAGCAGCCCGGACCTGCTAAGGGGAAAAAACATTCAGTACTTC; CDR3: CASSPDLLRGKNIQYF
D: .; J: TRBJ1-2; length: 15; V: TRBV5-3; size: few; DNA: TGTGCCAGAAGCTTGGGGGGACACCATAACTATGGCTACACCTTC; CDR3: CARSLGGHHNYGYTF
D: .; J: TRBJ2-1; length: 11; V: TRBV7-2; size: once; DNA: TGTGCCACCTTATATTACAATGAGCAGTTCTTC; CDR3: CATLYYNEQFF
D: TRBD1; J: TRBJ1-1; length: 14; V: TRBV9; size: few; DNA: TGTGCCAGCAGCGATGGGACAGTCTACACTGAAGCTTTCTTT; CDR3: CASSDGTVYTEAFF
D: TRBD2; J: TRBJ2-1; length: 13; V: TRBV5-4; size: .; DNA: TGTGCCAGCAAAAAAGCGGGGGGAAATGAGCAGTTCTTC; CDR3: CASKKAGGNEQFF
D: .; J: TRBJ2-1; length: 12; V: TRBV6-6; size: .; DNA: TGTGCCAGCAGTCCAACAGGAGAGGAGCAGTTCTTC; CDR3: CASSPTGEEQFF
D: .; J: TRBJ1-2; length: 15; V: TRBV11-2; size: few; DNA: TGTGCCAGCAGCTTAGCGGATGACGCATCGGGTGGCTACACCTTC; CDR3: CASSLADDASGGYTF
D: .; J: TRBJ2-2; length: 15; V: TRBV5-1; size: few; DNA: TGCGCCAGCAGCTTTTCTGGGATAGGCACCGGGGAGCTGTTTTTT; CDR3: CASSFSGIGTGELFF
D: .; J: TRBJ2-1; length: 15; V: TRBV19; size: .; DNA: TGTGCCAGTAGTCTAGGACAGACTTTCTACAATGAGCAGTTCTTC; CDR3: CASSLGQTFYNEQFF
D: .; J: TRBJ1-6; length: 11; V: TRBV10-3; size: .; DNA: TGTGCCATCAGTGAGTCAACCGTCCTCCACTTT; CDR3: CAISESTVLHF
D: .; J: TRBJ2-2; length: 13; V: TRBV6-1; size: .; DNA: TGTGCCAGCACAGCAAGCGACACCGGGGAGCTGTTTTTT; CDR3: CASTASDTGELFF
D: .; J: TRBJ2-1; length: 14; V: TRBV18; size: many; DNA: TGTGCCAGCTCACAATCGACTTCCGGGAATGAGCAGTTCTTC; CDR3: CASSQSTSGNEQFF
D: .; J: TRBJ1-6; length: 14; V: TRBV10-3; size: .; DNA: TGTGCCATCAGTGAGAGTGGGTTCAATTCACCCCTCCACTTT; CDR3: CAISESGFNSPLHF